Many counts were recorded for the clone carrying this T cell receptor beta chain. As yet, its antigen is unknown. This record belongs to a study of identical twins. This CDR3 has 13 amino acids. The ends lost 3 bases at V and 6 bases at J; junction bases unmatched: 5. Germline V gives CDR1 SQVTM, CDR2 ANQGSEA. From the 5' RACE reads, TCRdb called clonotypes with MiXCR, one entry per CDR3 protein. The sample lists under 350,000 distinct CDR3 sequences, 7.5% to 9.5% seen once, with 5.5% to 9% in the top ten. Study results and caveats: Conclusions rested on cross-sectional statistics rather than following the same donors. For cord blood, abundant beta clonotypes had fewer insertions, unlike memory repertoires, which showed none.

The same data also went into a second study, on yellow fever vaccine responses in identical twins.

The chain carries TRBV29-1 and TRBJ2-1; 7 bases align to TRBD2. The TCR sequence derives from a woman aged 18-29 years in good health. Sequences were obtained from CD8+ T cells sorted from blood. The CDR3 nucleotides are TGCAGCGTTGAGCCCCCGGGGGGCAATGAGCAGTTCTTC. This encodes CSVEPPGGNEQFF.